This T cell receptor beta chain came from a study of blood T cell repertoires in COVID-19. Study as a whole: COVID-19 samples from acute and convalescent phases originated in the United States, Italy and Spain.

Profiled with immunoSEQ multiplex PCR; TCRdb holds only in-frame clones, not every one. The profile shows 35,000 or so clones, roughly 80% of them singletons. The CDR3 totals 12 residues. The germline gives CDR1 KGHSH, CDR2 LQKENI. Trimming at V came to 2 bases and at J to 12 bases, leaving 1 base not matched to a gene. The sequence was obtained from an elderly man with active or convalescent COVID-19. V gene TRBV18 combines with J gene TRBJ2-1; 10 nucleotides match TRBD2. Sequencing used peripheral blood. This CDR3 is CASSPEREGQFF. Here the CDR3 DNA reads TGTGCCAGCTCACCAGAGCGGGAGGGGCAGTTCTTC.